Listed below are T cell receptor beta chains from one sample, sequenced in a study of identical twins. Each CDR3 protein is one row after TCRdb ran MiXCR on the 5' RACE reads. The data hold 1.5 million to 2 million distinct CDR3 sequences, with roughly 35% observed a single time. The sample was cord blood. All receptors come from a newborn girl in good health. Both conserved end residues are part of each CDR3. Fields, in order: CDR3 protein, CDR3 DNA, J gene, clone size, D gene, V gene. D genes are given only for firm matches. A row's size may be missing; if present it is once, few, many or a size class.

CATSVTLQETQYF,TGTGCCACCAGTGTAACCCTCCAAGAGACCCAGTACTTC,TRBJ2-5,-,-,TRBV10-3
CASSYADIYEQYF,TGTGCCAGCAGTTACGCGGACATCTACGAGCAGTACTTC,TRBJ2-7,-,-,TRBV6-6
CASSFGDSLSSGANVLTF,TGTGCCAGCAGCTTCGGTGACAGTCTTAGCTCTGGGGCCAACGTCCTGACTTTC,TRBJ2-6,-,-,TRBV7-9
CASSKRGATYEQYF,TGTGCCAGCTCGAAACGGGGGGCTACCTACGAGCAGTACTTC,TRBJ2-7,few,-,TRBV27
CSEKRGTNYEQYF,TGCAGCGAAAAGCGGGGGACCAACTACGAGCAGTACTTC,TRBJ2-7,-,TRBD2,TRBV20-1
CSVFPTSPLNTEAFF,TGCAGCGTCTTTCCAACGAGTCCACTGAACACTGAAGCTTTCTTT,TRBJ1-1,-,-,TRBV29-1
CASGFYDQPQHF,TGTGCCAGCGGATTTTATGATCAGCCCCAGCATTTT,TRBJ1-5,-,-,TRBV6-2/TRBV6-3
CSAGTGGIGTNEKLFF,TGCAGTGCTGGGACAGGGGGCATAGGGACTAATGAAAAACTGTTTTTT,TRBJ1-4,once,TRBD1,TRBV20-1
CSALKTLAYSNQPQHF,TGCAGTGCTCTCAAGACATTGGCTTATAGCAATCAGCCCCAGCATTTT,TRBJ1-5,-,-,TRBV20-1
CASTKGTGHNSPPHF,TGTGCCAGCACTAAAGGGACAGGCCATAATTCACCCCCCCACTTT,TRBJ1-6,-,TRBD1,TRBV6-1
CASSKSLLGRALYEQYF,TGTGCCAGCAGCAAATCCCTTCTCGGGAGGGCCCTCTACGAGCAGTACTTC,TRBJ2-7,few,-,TRBV21-1
CASSYGDGTYEQYF,TGTGCCAGCAGTTACGGGGACGGAACCTACGAGCAGTACTTC,TRBJ2-7,few,-,TRBV6-2/TRBV6-3
CASSLNGLAYSYEQYF,TGTGCCAGCAGCTTAAACGGGCTAGCCTACTCCTACGAGCAGTACTTC,TRBJ2-7,-,-,TRBV7-2
CASSLGPSGNNEQFF,TGCGCCAGCAGCTTGGGTCCTAGCGGGAACAATGAGCAGTTCTTC,TRBJ2-1,few,TRBD2,TRBV5-1
CASSETKNYEQYF,TGTGCCAGCAGTGAAACAAAAAACTACGAGCAGTACTTC,TRBJ2-7,few,-,TRBV2
CASSQELRGRYEQYF,TGTGCCAGCAGCCAAGAGCTCAGGGGGCGGTACGAGCAGTACTTC,TRBJ2-7,-,TRBD1,TRBV14
CASSQSGNYNEQFF,TGTGCCAGCTCACAGTCAGGCAATTACAATGAGCAGTTCTTC,TRBJ2-1,-,-,TRBV18
CASSYYGVRGGETQYF,TGTGCCAGCAGTTACTACGGCGTCAGGGGGGGAGAGACCCAGTACTTC,TRBJ2-5,-,-,TRBV6-5
CASSMGDRSNYGYTF,TGTGCCAGTAGTATGGGGGATCGGTCTAACTATGGCTACACCTTC,TRBJ1-2,-,-,TRBV19
CASSQFRGQGLEQYF,TGCGCCAGCAGCCAATTCAGGGGACAGGGGCTCGAGCAGTACTTC,TRBJ2-7,-,TRBD1,TRBV4-1
CASSPPEGGNTEAFF,TGTGCCAGCTCACCACCGGAGGGGGGGAACACTGAAGCTTTCTTT,TRBJ1-1,few,-,TRBV18
CASTVLAGGPDTQYF,TGTGCCAGCACCGTCCTAGCGGGGGGGCCGGATACGCAGTATTTT,TRBJ2-3,few,TRBD2,TRBV12-3/TRBV12-4
CASSLRRGPRSYEQYF,TGTGCCAGCAGCTTAAGGAGGGGTCCTCGGTCCTACGAGCAGTACTTC,TRBJ2-7,-,-,TRBV7-8
CSARGKGYEQFF,TGCAGTGCTAGAGGAAAGGGCTATGAGCAGTTCTTC,TRBJ2-1,-,-,TRBV20-1
CASRDRDRFDTQYF,TGTGCCAGCAGAGACCGGGACAGGTTCGATACGCAGTATTTT,TRBJ2-3,few,TRBD1,TRBV28
CASSMSRIPEQFF,TGTGCCAGTAGTATGTCGAGGATTCCTGAGCAGTTCTTC,TRBJ2-1,-,-,TRBV19
CASSLDPAVHTKGQYF,TGTGCCAGCAGCTTGGACCCCGCAGTACATACCAAGGGGCAGTATTTT,TRBJ2-3,few,-,TRBV5-6
CASSLGRTEYEQYF,TGTGCCAGCAGTTTAGGACGGACGGAATACGAGCAGTACTTC,TRBJ2-7,-,-,TRBV12-3/TRBV12-4
CSARSRFGEQFF,TGCAGTGCCCGTAGTCGTTTCGGGGAGCAGTTCTTC,TRBJ2-1,-,-,TRBV20-1
CSVVVPASTDTQYF,TGCAGCGTTGTGGTACCGGCTAGCACAGATACGCAGTATTTT,TRBJ2-3,-,-,TRBV29-1
CASSGQTGGNEKLFF,TGTGCCAGCAGCGGTCAGACAGGGGGAAATGAAAAACTGTTTTTT,TRBJ1-4,-,TRBD1,TRBV7-9
CASSVASSFADTQYF,TGTGCCAGCAGCGTAGCTTCGTCTTTCGCGGATACGCAGTATTTT,TRBJ2-3,-,-,TRBV9
CASSQGSARDHEQYF,TGCGCCAGCAGCCAGGGGTCGGCCAGGGACCACGAGCAGTACTTC,TRBJ2-7,few,-,TRBV4-1
CASSFLRLASSTDTQYF,TGTGCCAGCAGTTTTCTCCGGCTAGCATCTAGCACAGATACGCAGTATTTT,TRBJ2-3,-,-,TRBV28
CSARHASAPVPDTQYF,TGCAGTGCTAGACATGCTAGCGCCCCCGTCCCAGATACGCAGTATTTT,TRBJ2-3,-,-,TRBV20-1
CASSPRDRGRTEAFF,TGTGCCAGCAGTCCCCGGGACAGGGGTCGGACTGAAGCTTTCTTT,TRBJ1-1,-,TRBD1,TRBV27
CASSTRDLLGSYTF,TGTGCCAGCAGTACCCGGGACCTCCTGGGGAGCTACACCTTC,TRBJ1-2,few,-,TRBV6-2/TRBV6-3
CASSYEGQSYEQYF,TGTGCCAGCAGTTACGAGGGGCAGTCCTACGAGCAGTACTTC,TRBJ2-7,few,-,TRBV6-2/TRBV6-3
CASSLGLAGETQYF,TGTGCCAGCAGTTTGGGACTAGCGGGAGAGACCCAGTACTTC,TRBJ2-5,many,TRBD2,TRBV5-1
CASSRKRTGGRTGELFF,TGTGCCAGCAGCCGAAAGCGGACAGGGGGCAGAACCGGGGAGCTGTTTTTT,TRBJ2-2,-,TRBD1,TRBV3-1
CASSLALLRDSSYNEQFF,TGTGCCAGCAGCTTAGCGCTTCTGCGGGATAGCTCCTACAATGAGCAGTTCTTC,TRBJ2-1,once,-,TRBV7-8
CASSQVAGVKTQYF,TGTGCCAGCAGCCAAGTAGCGGGAGTAAAGACCCAGTACTTC,TRBJ2-5,few,TRBD2,TRBV4-2
CSGRRGNTIYF,TGCAGCGGACGACGGGGAAACACCATATATTTT,TRBJ1-3,-,-,TRBV29-1
CASNRGSTDTQYF,TGTGCCAGCAACAGGGGTAGCACAGATACGCAGTATTTT,TRBJ2-3,-,TRBD1,TRBV25-1
CASSQERRVYGYTF,TGTGCCAGCAGCCAAGAGCGAAGGGTCTATGGCTACACCTTC,TRBJ1-2,-,-,TRBV4-2
CASSFGRRNYGYTF,TGTGCCAGCAGTTTTGGTCGGCGGAACTATGGCTACACCTTC,TRBJ1-2,few,-,TRBV28
CASEGTGRGTEAFF,TGCGCCAGCGAAGGGACAGGGAGAGGCACTGAAGCTTTCTTT,TRBJ1-1,few,TRBD1,TRBV5-1
CASKQGMDTQYF,TGCGCCAGCAAACAGGGGATGGATACGCAGTATTTT,TRBJ2-3,-,TRBD1,TRBV5-1
CASSESLFRDRQYF,TGCGCCAGCAGTGAGTCCTTATTCCGGGACCGGCAGTATTTT,TRBJ2-3,-,-,TRBV10-1
CANSVDSGGVNEQFF,TGTGCCAACAGCGTAGATTCGGGAGGGGTCAATGAGCAGTTCTTC,TRBJ2-1,-,TRBD2,TRBV9
CASSPKGPGGTEAFF,TGTGCCAGCTCACCAAAGGGGCCAGGGGGGACTGAAGCTTTCTTT,TRBJ1-1,-,TRBD1,TRBV18
CATSDGQFPYEQYF,TGTGCCACCAGTGACGGACAGTTCCCCTACGAGCAGTACTTC,TRBJ2-7,few,-,TRBV24-1
CSVERAGVPYEQYF,TGCAGCGTTGAGCGGGCAGGGGTACCCTACGAGCAGTACTTC,TRBJ2-7,few,-,TRBV29-1
CASSPSGTGNEKLFF,TGTGCCAGCAGTCCTTCAGGGACAGGGAATGAAAAACTGTTTTTT,TRBJ1-4,few,TRBD1,TRBV28
CASTDSVGNEQYF,TGTGCCAGCACGGACTCCGTCGGCAATGAGCAGTACTTC,TRBJ2-7,-,-,TRBV6-6
CASSDTGRHLYGYTF,TGTGCCAGCAGTGACACCGGAAGGCACCTCTATGGCTACACCTTC,TRBJ1-2,few,-,TRBV6-2/TRBV6-3
CASSSWTNQETQFF,TGCGCCAGCAGCTCGTGGACTAACCAAGAGACCCAGTTCTTC,TRBJ2-1,-,-,TRBV5-1